Listed below are T cell receptor beta chains from one sample, sequenced in a study of blood T cell repertoires in COVID-19. Method: immunoSEQ multiplex PCR; TCRdb's copy keeps in-frame clones and lacks some. Here the sample spans approximately 98,000 clones, roughly 80% being singletons. Sequencing used peripheral blood. The origin of the receptors is a woman of 80 years or more with acute or convalescent COVID-19. CDR3s include the opening cysteine and the closing phenylalanine or tryptophan. The order of the fields is D gene, V gene, clone size, J gene, CDR3 DNA, CDR3 protein. The D gene is left open where the match is weak. Not all rows give a size; the values are once, few, many and, for expanded clones, a class.

-	TRBV28	once	TRBJ1-2	TGTGCCAGCAGTTATCGAATGAGGGCCCCTCGGGGCTACACCTTC	CASSYRMRAPRGYTF
TRBD1	TRBV23-1	-	TRBJ1-1	TGCGCCAGCAGTCAGGCGGGACTCGGGACAGGGACCACTGAAGCTTTCTTT	CASSQAGLGTGTTEAFF
-	TRBV28	few	TRBJ1-2	TGTGCCAGCGGCGGCTACACCTTC	CASGGYTF
-	TRBV3-1/TRBV3-2	-	TRBJ1-2	TGTGCCAGCAGCCCCATATGGGGGGTGACAAACTATGGCTACACCTTC	CASSPIWGVTNYGYTF
-	TRBV4-1	-	TRBJ2-1	TGCGCCAGCAGCCAAGATCGGGGTTCCTACAATGAGCAGTTCTTC	CASSQDRGSYNEQFF
-	TRBV5-4	-	TRBJ2-1	TGTGCCAGCAGCTCGTGGACATCAACCTACAATGAGCAGTTCTTC	CASSSWTSTYNEQFF
-	TRBV5-1	-	TRBJ1-4	TGCGCCAGCAGCTTGGTTCCAGGGTCGGGTGAAAAACTGTTTTTT	CASSLVPGSGEKLFF
-	TRBV6-2/TRBV6-3	-	TRBJ2-3	TGTGCCAGCAGTTACTCTGGCAGTTCTAGCACAGATACGCAGTATTTT	CASSYSGSSSTDTQYF
-	TRBV2	-	TRBJ1-2	TGTGCCAGCAGTGGGGAGAAAGATGGCTACACCTTC	CASSGEKDGYTF
-	TRBV6-5	-	TRBJ1-2	TGTGCCGCGTCGGCAGGGGTAAACTATGGCTACACCTTC	CAASAGVNYGYTF
-	TRBV19	-	TRBJ1-2	TGTGCCAGTAGTACTCGAGGCAGACTGAGTAACTATGGCTACACCTTC	CASSTRGRLSNYGYTF
-	TRBV5-6	few	TRBJ1-2	TGTGCCAGCAGGACGAAAGACAGATATGGCTACACCTTC	CASRTKDRYGYTF
TRBD1	TRBV28	-	TRBJ1-1	TGTGCCAGTAACTCCCGGGACAGGGGCACTGAAGCTTTCTTT	CASNSRDRGTEAFF
-	TRBV6-1	-	TRBJ1-1	TGTGCCAGCAGTGAGGCCAGGTTCGGAAGGGGCTGGATGAACACTGAAGCTTTCTTT	CASSEARFGRGWMNTEAFF
-	TRBV18	-	TRBJ1-4	TGTGCCAGCTCACCCGGCACAGGGATTGAAGAAAAACTGTTTTTT	CASSPGTGIEEKLFF
-	TRBV5-4	-	TRBJ1-4	TGTGCCATCTCGAGCGGGGGGGCGGCTAATGAAAAACTGTTTTTT	CAISSGGAANEKLFF
TRBD1	TRBV19	-	TRBJ2-7	TGTGCCAGTAGTCTTCCGGGACAGGGCGCCTACGAGCAGTACTTC	CASSLPGQGAYEQYF
TRBD1	TRBV4-1	-	TRBJ1-2	TGCGCCAGCAGCCAACCCGGGACAGGGCGCGGCTACACCTTC	CASSQPGTGRGYTF
-	TRBV3-1/TRBV3-2	-	TRBJ2-3	TGTGCCAGCAGCCAACGCCTCCTCGGGGGTGGCACAGATACGCAGTATTTT	CASSQRLLGGGTDTQYF
-	TRBV19	-	TRBJ2-3	TGTGCCAGTAGTATATCGACAGATACGCAGTATTTT	CASSISTDTQYF
-	TRBV7-9	-	TRBJ1-2	TGTGCCAGCAGCTTATTGGGGGGTGGCTACACCTTC	CASSLLGGGYTF
TRBD1	TRBV3-1/TRBV3-2	-	TRBJ2-2	TGTGCCAGCAGCCTTACTCCCGGGACAGGGGTTGCGGGGGAGCTGTTTTTT	CASSLTPGTGVAGELFF
TRBD1	TRBV10-3	-	TRBJ1-6	TGTGCCACCCAGCCGGGACAGGGGACTAATAATTCACCCCTCCACTTT	CATQPGQGTNNSPLHF
TRBD1	TRBV6-5	-	TRBJ1-4	TGTGCCAGCAGTTATGGGACAGGGAGGCGTGAAAAACTGTTTTTT	CASSYGTGRREKLFF
-	TRBV4-2	-	TRBJ1-3	TGTGCCAGCAGCGCCAGCCAGGCAGTTTCTGGAAACACCATATATTTT	CASSASQAVSGNTIYF
TRBD1	TRBV3-1/TRBV3-2	-	TRBJ2-7	TGTGCCAGCAGCCAAGGACAGGGGGCTGGGGAGCAGTACTTC	CASSQGQGAGEQYF
TRBD2	TRBV5-1	-	TRBJ2-1	TGCGCCAGCAGCCCGCCTAGCGGGGGGCTCCTTGAGCAGTTCTTC	CASSPPSGGLLEQFF
TRBD1	TRBV3-1/TRBV3-2	-	TRBJ1-2	TGTGCCAGCAGCCTAGCGACAGGGGTCTATGGCTACACCTTC	CASSLATGVYGYTF
TRBD1	TRBV27	-	TRBJ2-7	TGTGCCAGCCGAGACAGGGTGAGGGGCGAGCAGTACTTC	CASRDRVRGEQYF
TRBD1	TRBV19	-	TRBJ1-2	TGTGCCAGTAGTATTGATGGGACAGGGGGTTACTATGGCTACACCTTC	CASSIDGTGGYYGYTF